The rows below give T cell receptor beta chains drawn from one sample of a study of beta chain features in type 1 diabetes. Clones were sequenced by immunoSEQ multiplex PCR, and TCRdb holds only the in-frame ones, with some missing. The table lists roughly 450,000 clones, 11% of them singletons. The source material was naive CD4+ T cells from blood. These receptors came from a woman aged 18-29 years in good health. Each CDR3 is given with its conserved first and last residue. The size entry is marked missing in some rows and otherwise reads once, few, many or a size class.

clone_size,j_call,v_call,cdr3_aa
NA,TRBJ1-2,TRBV2,CASRQGEGYTF
few,TRBJ2-1,TRBV6-5,CASSYALSDYNEQFF
few,TRBJ2-3,TRBV7-9,CASSLVASGSTDTQYF
NA,TRBJ1-6,TRBV9,CASSVEPGAGVVSPLHF
few,TRBJ2-3,TRBV5-3,CAGSPLAGNGDTQYF
NA,TRBJ2-2,TRBV9,CASSAIHGELFF
NA,TRBJ2-1,TRBV29-1,CSVVRNTHDEQFF
NA,TRBJ1-5,TRBV7-2,CASSQMVGNQPQHF
NA,TRBJ2-4,TRBV27,CASSSTQGWGIQYF
NA,TRBJ2-1,TRBV7-2,CASSLGPGAYNEQFF
NA,TRBJ1-3,TRBV29-1,CSVAGRHSGNTIYF
few,TRBJ2-3,TRBV7-2,CASSLRTSGASTDTQYF
NA,TRBJ2-1,TRBV19,CASSNRHGTSGRIYEQFF
NA,TRBJ1-2,TRBV6-5,CASGRNYGYTF
few,TRBJ1-4,TRBV29-1,CSVIAGRLGEKLFF
NA,TRBJ1-6,TRBV25-1,CASSDQDSYNSPLHF
few,TRBJ1-2,TRBV4-3,CASSQDHGLGYTF
few,TRBJ1-1,TRBV14,CASAGGAWWNTEAFF
NA,TRBJ2-3,TRBV5-1,CASSFGQGARLDTQYF
few,TRBJ2-5,TRBV7-2,CASSLRASGLQETQYF
NA,TRBJ2-4,TRBV5-1,CASSLGRGTNIQYF
many,TRBJ2-4,TRBV30,CAWSVVRTSGRAGNIQYF
NA,TRBJ2-7,TRBV19,CASSRSTGYEQYF
NA,TRBJ1-5,TRBV6-6,CASRDRLSNQPQHF
NA,TRBJ1-1,TRBV10-3,CAIRPTSFNTEAFF